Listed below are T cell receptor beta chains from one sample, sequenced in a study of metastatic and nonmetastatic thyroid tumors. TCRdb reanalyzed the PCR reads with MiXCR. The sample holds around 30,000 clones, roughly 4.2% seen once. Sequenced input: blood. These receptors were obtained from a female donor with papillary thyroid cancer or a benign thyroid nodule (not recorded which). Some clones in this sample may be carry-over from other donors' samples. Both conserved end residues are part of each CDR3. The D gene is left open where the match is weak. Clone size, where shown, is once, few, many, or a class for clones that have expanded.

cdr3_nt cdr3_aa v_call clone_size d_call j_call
TGTGCCAGCAGTTTTTCGGTTAGTGTCTCCTACGAGCAGTACTTC CASSFSVSVSYEQYF TRBV28 - - TRBJ2-7
TGCAGTGCTTTGCTAGCGGGAAGCACAGATACGCAGTATTTT CSALLAGSTDTQYF TRBV20-1 - TRBD2 TRBJ2-3
TGCGCCACCAGCAGAGTACTAGCGGGAGGTGAGACCCAGTACTTC CATSRVLAGGETQYF TRBV15 many TRBD2 TRBJ2-5
TGTGCCAGCTCACCAACGGGGGCCCCTGAAGCTTTCTTT CASSPTGAPEAFF TRBV18 few - TRBJ1-1
TGTGCCAGCAGCATAGGGGGCGCGGGCAATCAGCCCCAGCATTTT CASSIGGAGNQPQHF TRBV25-1 few TRBD1 TRBJ1-5
TGTGCCAGCTCTCCGGGGAATAACTATAGCTACACCTTC CASSPGNNYSYTF TRBV18 many - TRBJ1-2
TGTGCCAGCAGCCCCTCGACAGGGTTCTATGGCTACACCTTC CASSPSTGFYGYTF TRBV6-2/TRBV6-3 - TRBD1 TRBJ1-2
TGTGCCAGCAGTCCCATCTACGAGCAGTACTTC CASSPIYEQYF TRBV2 few - TRBJ2-7
TGTGCCAGCAGTGAATTTTCTCTTGCAGAGAACACTGAAGCTTTCTTT CASSEFSLAENTEAFF TRBV25-1 many - TRBJ1-1
TGTGCCAGCAGTTTATCAGGGGTGGAGACCCAGTACTTC CASSLSGVETQYF TRBV12-3/TRBV12-4 - - TRBJ2-5
TGTGCCAGCGGCGACAGAGACAATCAGCCCCAGCATTTT CASGDRDNQPQHF TRBV6-1 many - TRBJ1-5
TGTGCCAGCCGGTCTAAAGGGGACCCCGCCTACGAGCAGTACTTC CASRSKGDPAYEQYF TRBV19 many - TRBJ2-7
TGTGCCAGCAGCTTAGGGTGGGATGAAGGGGACGAGCAGTACTTC CASSLGWDEGDEQYF TRBV7-8 - - TRBJ2-7
TGCGCCAGCATTACTAGCTTCACCGGGGAGCTGTTTTTT CASITSFTGELFF TRBV10-2 many - TRBJ2-2
TGTGCCAGCAGCCACCCCGGGGGGAGTGACGGGGAGTTGTTTTTT CASSHPGGSDGELFF TRBV7-3 - TRBD2 TRBJ2-2
TGCGCCAGCAGCCGCAACCAACTCGGACTAGCGGGGGGCGGGGAGCAGTACTTC CASSRNQLGLAGGGEQYF TRBV4-1 - TRBD2 TRBJ2-7
TGTGCCAGCAGTGAGGGGGCCGGTGATACGCAGTATTTT CASSEGAGDTQYF TRBV6-1 medium-sized - TRBJ2-3
TGTGCCAGTAGTTCTCCCCGTAAGGAAAAACTGTTTTTT CASSSPRKEKLFF TRBV19 few - TRBJ1-4
TGTGCCAGCAGTGAAGGGGCGCCGCAGAGGTCTTTCTTT CASSEGAPQRSFF TRBV2 many - TRBJ1-1
TGTGCCAGCAGCCGGACTAGCGCGTCCTACGAGCAGTACTTC CASSRTSASYEQYF TRBV7-9 many TRBD2 TRBJ2-7
TGTGCCAGCAGCCAGATCCCAGGGTTTCACGAGCAGTACTTC CASSQIPGFHEQYF TRBV6-2/TRBV6-3 few - TRBJ2-7
TGTGCCAGCAGCTTAGAATTCGGACAGGGGGCTACGGACACCGGGGAGCTGTTTTTT CASSLEFGQGATDTGELFF TRBV7-6 - TRBD1 TRBJ2-2
TGTGCCAGCAGAGGCGGGATCACAGATACGCAGTATTTT CASRGGITDTQYF TRBV6-1 - - TRBJ2-3
TGTGCCAGCAGCGGGAACAGACAGGGGAACAATCAGCCCCAGCATTTT CASSGNRQGNNQPQHF TRBV6-2/TRBV6-3 - TRBD1 TRBJ1-5
TGCAGTGCTAGGGAGATGCGGAGCGGGAGGGGCGAGCAGTACTTC CSAREMRSGRGEQYF TRBV20-1 many TRBD2 TRBJ2-7
TGTGCCAGCAGTCCCCTCATGGCCACGACCGGAAACACCATATATTTT CASSPLMATTGNTIYF TRBV6-1 few - TRBJ1-3
TGTGCCTGGACCGGGACAGGGGGCGGCCGGGAGCAGTACTTC CAWTGTGGGREQYF TRBV30 many TRBD1 TRBJ2-7
TGTGCCAGCAGCTTAGCACAGGATCAGCCCCAGCATTTT CASSLAQDQPQHF TRBV7-9 many - TRBJ1-5
TGCGCCAGCAGCTTGGGTCCAGCGGGAGGGTGGAATGAGCAGTTCTTC CASSLGPAGGWNEQFF TRBV5-1 many TRBD2 TRBJ2-1
TGTGCCATCAGTTGGCAGGCCGGCGGGGAGCTGTTTTTT CAISWQAGGELFF TRBV10-3 - - TRBJ2-2
TGTGCCACCAGTGATAATATGAACACTGAAGCTTTCTTT CATSDNMNTEAFF TRBV24-1 - - TRBJ1-1
TGTGCCAGCAGCTTCGGGACAGGGTCTTACCTCCTTAGTACGGAGACTGAAGCTTTCTTT CASSFGTGSYLLSTETEAFF TRBV5-6 many TRBD1 TRBJ1-1
TGTGCCAGCAATTTGTTGGGATCGAACACTGAAGCTTTCTTT CASNLLGSNTEAFF TRBV27 many - TRBJ1-1
TGTGCCAGCAGTGAACTCTTGCAGCCCCAGCATTTT CASSELLQPQHF TRBV6-1 medium-sized - TRBJ1-5
TGCGCCAGCAGCTTGGCCGGGGTTGGCGAGCAGTACTTC CASSLAGVGEQYF TRBV5-1 - - TRBJ2-7
TGTGCCAGCAGTAATACAGGGGTTGACGAGCAGTACTTC CASSNTGVDEQYF TRBV6-2/TRBV6-3 - TRBD1 TRBJ2-7
TGTGCCAGCAGTGATGAGGGAGGCGACTACAATGAGCAGTTCTTC CASSDEGGDYNEQFF TRBV6-1 - - TRBJ2-1
TGTGCCAGCAGTGAGGCTAGCGGGAGGGCCGCAGATACGCAGTATTTT CASSEASGRAADTQYF TRBV6-1 many TRBD2 TRBJ2-3
TGTGCCAGCAGTGCAATTCAAGGAAGGAATAGCAATCAGCCCCAGCATTTT CASSAIQGRNSNQPQHF TRBV6-1 few - TRBJ1-5
TGTGCCAGCAGTTACTCGGAGCGGCACCCCACTACGCAGTATTTT CASSYSERHPTTQYF TRBV6-5 medium-sized - TRBJ2-3
TGTGCCACCAGCAGAGGGGCCCTAGCGGGAGGCACCGGGGAGCTGTTTTTT CATSRGALAGGTGELFF TRBV15 few TRBD2 TRBJ2-2
TGTGCCAGTAGTCCGGGACAGGGAGTTTTGGATACGCAGTATTTT CASSPGQGVLDTQYF TRBV19 medium-sized TRBD1 TRBJ2-3
TGTGCCAGCAGCACGGGACAGGGCGGGGAGACCCAGTACTTC CASSTGQGGETQYF TRBV5-6 many TRBD1 TRBJ2-5
TGTGCCAGCAGCCCCAGATGGACGGTCTCTAGCACAGATACGCAGTATTTT CASSPRWTVSSTDTQYF TRBV3-1 - - TRBJ2-3
TGCGCCAGCAGCTTAGCGTCAGATACGCAGTATTTT CASSLASDTQYF TRBV5-1 - - TRBJ2-3